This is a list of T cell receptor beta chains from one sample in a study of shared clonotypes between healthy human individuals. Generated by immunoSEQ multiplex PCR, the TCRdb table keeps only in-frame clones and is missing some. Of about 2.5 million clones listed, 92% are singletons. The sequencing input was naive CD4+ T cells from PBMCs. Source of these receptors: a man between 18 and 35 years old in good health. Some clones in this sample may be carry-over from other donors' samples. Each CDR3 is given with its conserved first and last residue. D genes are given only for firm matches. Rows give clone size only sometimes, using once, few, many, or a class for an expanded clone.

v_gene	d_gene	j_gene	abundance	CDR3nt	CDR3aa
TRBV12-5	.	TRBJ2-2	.	TGTGCTAGTGGCAAGGGGTTGGCCGGGGAGCTGTTTTTT	CASGKGLAGELFF
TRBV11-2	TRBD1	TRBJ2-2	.	TGTGCCAGCAGCACAATTAACCGGGACAGGGGGTCGAACACCGGGGAGCTGTTTTTT	CASSTINRDRGSNTGELFF
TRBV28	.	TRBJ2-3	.	TGTGCCAGCAGTTTTCGTTTAGGGGGAAGCGACAGCACAGATACGCAGTATTTT	CASSFRLGGSDSTDTQYF
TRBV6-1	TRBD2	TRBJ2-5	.	TGTGCCAGCGGGGGGGGACGAAGGGAGACCCAGTACTTC	CASGGGRRETQYF
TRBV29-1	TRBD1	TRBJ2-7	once	TGCAGCGTTGAAGATGGGTCCGGGACAGGTTCCTACGAGCAGTACTTC	CSVEDGSGTGSYEQYF
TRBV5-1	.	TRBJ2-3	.	TGCGCCAGCAGCTTTATACCCACCGACAGTACAGATACGCAGTATTTT	CASSFIPTDSTDTQYF
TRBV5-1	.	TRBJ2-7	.	TGCGCCAGCACCGACCTCCGACCCCACGAGCAGTACTTC	CASTDLRPHEQYF
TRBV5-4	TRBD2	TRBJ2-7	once	TGTGCCAGCAGCTTGGGACTAGCGGGACCCTACGAGCAGTACTTC	CASSLGLAGPYEQYF
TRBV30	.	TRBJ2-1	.	TGTGCCTGGAGCACGTCACTCAGTTCCAATGAGCAGTTCTTC	CAWSTSLSSNEQFF
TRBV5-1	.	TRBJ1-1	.	TGCGCCAGCAGCGGCGAGCGGGGCACTGAAGCTTTCTTT	CASSGERGTEAFF
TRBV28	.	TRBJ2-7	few	TGTGCCAGCAGTTTGGCCCACTACGAGCAGTACTTC	CASSLAHYEQYF
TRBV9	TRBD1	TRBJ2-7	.	TGTGCCAGCAGCGCCCAAGGGGGCTCAGATTCCTACGAGCAGTACTTC	CASSAQGGSDSYEQYF
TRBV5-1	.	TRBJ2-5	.	TGCGCCAGCAGCTTTCAGGGGCAAGAGACCCAGTACTTC	CASSFQGQETQYF
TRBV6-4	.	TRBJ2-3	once	TGTGCCAGCAGTGCCGACACCACAGATACGCAGTATTTT	CASSADTTDTQYF
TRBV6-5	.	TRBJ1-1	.	TGTGCCAGCGCCTTCGGAGGACTGATGAACACTGAAGCTTTCTTT	CASAFGGLMNTEAFF
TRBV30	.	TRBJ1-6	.	TGTGCCTGGAGTTCATTGCCCAGGCGACAGGTTAATTCACCCCTCCACTTT	CAWSSLPRRQVNSPLHF
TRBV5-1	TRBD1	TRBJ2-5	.	TGCGCCAGCAGCTCGCAGGGTGACAGGGACCAAGAGACCCAGTACTTC	CASSSQGDRDQETQYF
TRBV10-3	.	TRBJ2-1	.	TGTGCCATCAGTGGCAGGGGGGATGATGAGCAGTTCTTC	CAISGRGDDEQFF
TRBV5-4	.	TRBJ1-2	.	TGTGCCAGCAGCTTAGACAGCCTATATGGCTACACCTTC	CASSLDSLYGYTF
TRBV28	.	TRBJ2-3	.	TGTGCCAGCAGTTCTCCCCTAAGGAGGGATACGCAGTATTTT	CASSSPLRRDTQYF
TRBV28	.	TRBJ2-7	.	TGTGCAACACTCGCTGCGGACCGCTACGAGCAGTACTTC	CATLAADRYEQYF
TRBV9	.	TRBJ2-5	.	TGTGCCAGCAGCCCCTTGTTGGCAGAGACCCAGTACTTC	CASSPLLAETQYF
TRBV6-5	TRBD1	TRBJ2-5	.	TGTGCCAGCAGTTACTCGGGGACAGGGGGTGGGACCCAGTACTTC	CASSYSGTGGGTQYF
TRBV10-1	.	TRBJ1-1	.	TGCGCCAGCAGTGAGGGGAGTAACACTGAAGCTTTCTTT	CASSEGSNTEAFF
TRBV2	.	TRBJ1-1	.	TGTGCCAGCAGACAACAAGGAGAAGCTTTCTTT	CASRQQGEAFF
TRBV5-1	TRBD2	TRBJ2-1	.	TGCGCCAGCAGCTTGGGGTTGACTAGCGGGATGGTCAATGAGCAGTTCTTC	CASSLGLTSGMVNEQFF
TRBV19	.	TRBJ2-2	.	TGTGCCAGTAGTCCCCTAGGCGCCGGGGGGGAGCTGTTTTTT	CASSPLGAGGELFF
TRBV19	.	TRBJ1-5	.	TGTGCCAGTACCAGGGTGGGCACAGATCAGCCCCAGCATTTT	CASTRVGTDQPQHF